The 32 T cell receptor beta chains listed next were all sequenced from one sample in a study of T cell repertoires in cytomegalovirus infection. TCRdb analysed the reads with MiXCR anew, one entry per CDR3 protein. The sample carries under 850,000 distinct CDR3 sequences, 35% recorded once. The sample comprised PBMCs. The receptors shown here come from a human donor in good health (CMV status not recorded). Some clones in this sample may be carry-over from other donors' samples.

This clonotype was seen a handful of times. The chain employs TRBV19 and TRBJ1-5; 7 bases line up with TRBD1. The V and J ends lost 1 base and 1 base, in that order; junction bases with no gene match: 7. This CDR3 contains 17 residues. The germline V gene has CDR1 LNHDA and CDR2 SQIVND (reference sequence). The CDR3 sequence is CASSIVQGQRSNQPQHF. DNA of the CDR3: TGTGCCAGTAGTATAGTACAGGGGCAGAGGAGCAATCAGCCCCAGCATTTT. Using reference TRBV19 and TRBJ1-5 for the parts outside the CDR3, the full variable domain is DGGITQSPKYLFRKEGQNVTLSCEQNLNHDAMYWYRQDPGQGLRLIYYSQIVNDFQKGDIAEGYSVSREKKESFPLTVTSAQKNPTAFYLCASSIVQGQRSNQPQHFGDGTRLSIL.

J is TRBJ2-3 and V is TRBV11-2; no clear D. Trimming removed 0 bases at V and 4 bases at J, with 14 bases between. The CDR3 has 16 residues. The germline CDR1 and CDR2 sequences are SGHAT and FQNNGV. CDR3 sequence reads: CASSLDPTVRADTQYF. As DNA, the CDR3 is TGTGCCAGCAGCTTAGATCCAACCGTCCGGGCAGATACGCAGTATTTT.

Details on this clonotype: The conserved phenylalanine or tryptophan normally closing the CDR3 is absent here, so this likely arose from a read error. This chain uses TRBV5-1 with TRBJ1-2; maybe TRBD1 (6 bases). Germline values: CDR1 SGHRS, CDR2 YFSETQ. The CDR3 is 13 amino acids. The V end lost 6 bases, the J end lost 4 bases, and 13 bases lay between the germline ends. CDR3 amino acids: CASIWTDRYGYTC. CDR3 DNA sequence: TGCGCCAGCATCTGGACAGATCGCTATGGCTACACCTGC.

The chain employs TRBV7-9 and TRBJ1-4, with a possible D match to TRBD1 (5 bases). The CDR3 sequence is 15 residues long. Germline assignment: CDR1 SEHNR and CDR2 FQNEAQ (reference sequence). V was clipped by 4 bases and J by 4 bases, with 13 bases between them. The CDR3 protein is CASSSGDGFNEKLFF. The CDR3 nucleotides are TGTGCCAGCAGCTCGGGGGACGGGTTTAATGAAAAACTGTTTTTT.

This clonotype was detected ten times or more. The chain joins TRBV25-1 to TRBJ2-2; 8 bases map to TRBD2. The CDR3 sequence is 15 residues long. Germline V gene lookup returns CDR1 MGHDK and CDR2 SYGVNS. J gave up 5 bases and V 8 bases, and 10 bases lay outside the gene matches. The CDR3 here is CASGPTSGGTGELFF. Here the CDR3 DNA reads TGTGCCAGCGGCCCAACTAGCGGTGGGACCGGGGAGCTGTTTTTT.

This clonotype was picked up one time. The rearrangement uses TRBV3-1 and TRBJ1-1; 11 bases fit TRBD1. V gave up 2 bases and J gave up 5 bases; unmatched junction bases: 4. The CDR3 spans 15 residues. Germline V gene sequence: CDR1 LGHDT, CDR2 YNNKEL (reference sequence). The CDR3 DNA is TGTGCCAGCAGCCAACCCGGGACAGGGGGTACTGAAGCTTTCTTT. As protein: CASSQPGTGGTEAFF.

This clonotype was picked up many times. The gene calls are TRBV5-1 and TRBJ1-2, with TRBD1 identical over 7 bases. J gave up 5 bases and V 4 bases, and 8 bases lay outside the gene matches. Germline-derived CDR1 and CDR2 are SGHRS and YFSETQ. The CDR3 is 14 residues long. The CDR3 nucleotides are TGCGCCAGCAGCGACGGGACAGCCCTTTATGGCTACACCTTC. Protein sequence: CASSDGTALYGYTF.

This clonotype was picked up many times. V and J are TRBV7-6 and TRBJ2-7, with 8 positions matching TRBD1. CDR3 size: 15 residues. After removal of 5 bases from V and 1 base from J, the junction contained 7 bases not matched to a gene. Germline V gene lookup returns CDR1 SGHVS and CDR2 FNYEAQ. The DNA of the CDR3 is TGTGCCAGCAGCACGGACAGGGACAGATCCTACGAGCAGTACTTC. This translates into CASSTDRDRSYEQYF.

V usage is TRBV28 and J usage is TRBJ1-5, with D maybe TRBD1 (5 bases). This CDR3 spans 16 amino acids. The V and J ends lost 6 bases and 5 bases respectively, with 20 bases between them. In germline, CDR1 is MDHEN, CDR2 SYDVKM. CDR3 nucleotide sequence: TGTGCCAGCAGCCGCCGGGGACGACGAGTTTATCAGCCCCAGCATTTT. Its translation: CASSRRGRRVYQPQHF.

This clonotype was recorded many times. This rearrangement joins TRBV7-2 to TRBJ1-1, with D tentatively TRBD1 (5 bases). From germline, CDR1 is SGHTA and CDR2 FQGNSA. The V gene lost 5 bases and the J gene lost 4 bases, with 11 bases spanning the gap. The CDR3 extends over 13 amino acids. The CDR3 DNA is TGTGCCAGCAGCACCTACGGGGGCACTGAAGCTTTCTTT. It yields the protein CASSTYGGTEAFF.

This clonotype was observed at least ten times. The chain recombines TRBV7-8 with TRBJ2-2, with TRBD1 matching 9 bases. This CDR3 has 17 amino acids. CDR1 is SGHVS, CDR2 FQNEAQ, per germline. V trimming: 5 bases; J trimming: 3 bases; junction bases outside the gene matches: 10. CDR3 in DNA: TGTGCCAGCAGCACCCCTCCTACAGGGGGCGACACCGGGGAGCTGTTTTTT. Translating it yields CASSTPPTGGDTGELFF.

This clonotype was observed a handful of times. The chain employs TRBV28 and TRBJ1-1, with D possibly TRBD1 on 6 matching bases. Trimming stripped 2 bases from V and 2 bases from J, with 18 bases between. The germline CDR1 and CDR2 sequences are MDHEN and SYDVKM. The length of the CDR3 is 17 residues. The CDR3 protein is CASSLQTGRGPNTEAFF. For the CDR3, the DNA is TGTGCCAGCAGTTTACAGACAGGCCGAGGTCCCAACACTGAAGCTTTCTTT.

CDR3 residues: CASSPRQAGSYNEQFF. The CDR3 nucleotides read TGTGCCAGCAGCCCTCGCCAGGCGGGCTCCTACAATGAGCAGTTCTTC. The rearrangement uses TRBV3-1 and TRBJ2-1, with D tentatively TRBD2 (5 bases). The CDR3 totals 16 residues. CDR1 and CDR2 from the germline V gene are LGHDT and YNNKEL (reference sequence). Deletions cut 4 bases from V and 0 bases from J, with 13 bases between.

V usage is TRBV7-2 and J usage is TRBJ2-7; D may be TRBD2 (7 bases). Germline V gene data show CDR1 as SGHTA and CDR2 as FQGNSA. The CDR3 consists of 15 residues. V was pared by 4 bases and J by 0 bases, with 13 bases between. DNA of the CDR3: TGTGCCAGCAGCTGTAGGGCGGGGGCCTCCTACGAGCAGTACTTC. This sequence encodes CASSCRAGASYEQYF.

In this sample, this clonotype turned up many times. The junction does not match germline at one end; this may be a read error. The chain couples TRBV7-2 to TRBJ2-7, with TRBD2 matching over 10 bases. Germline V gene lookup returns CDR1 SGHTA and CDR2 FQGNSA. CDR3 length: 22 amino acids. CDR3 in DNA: TGTGCCAGCAGCTTAGCAGGGAACAGGGGAGTTGTAGCGGGGGGCGTCTCCGACGAGCAGTACTTC. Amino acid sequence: CASSLAGNRGVVAGGVSDEQYF. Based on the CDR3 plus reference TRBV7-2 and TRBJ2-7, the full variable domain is GAGVSQSPSNKVTEKGKDVELRCDPISGHTALYWYRQSLGQGLEFLIYFQGNSAPDKSGLPSDRFSAERTGGSVSTLTIQRTQQEDSAVYLCASSLAGNRGVVAGGVSDEQYFGPGTRLTVT.

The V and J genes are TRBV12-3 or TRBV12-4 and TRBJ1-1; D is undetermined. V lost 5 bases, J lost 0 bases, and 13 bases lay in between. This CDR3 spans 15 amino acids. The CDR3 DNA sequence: TGTGCCAGCAGTACCCTAAGCCAGATGAACACTGAAGCTTTCTTT. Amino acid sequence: CASSTLSQMNTEAFF.

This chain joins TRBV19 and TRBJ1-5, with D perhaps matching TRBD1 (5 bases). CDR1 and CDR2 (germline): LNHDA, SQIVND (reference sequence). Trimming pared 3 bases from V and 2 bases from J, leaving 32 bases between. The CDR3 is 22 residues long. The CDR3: CASSMRRPGRGGLNSGNQPQHF. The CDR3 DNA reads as TGTGCCAGTAGTATGCGAAGACCAGGGAGGGGCGGCCTTAATAGCGGCAATCAGCCCCAGCATTTT. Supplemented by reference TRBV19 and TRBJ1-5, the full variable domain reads DGGITQSPKYLFRKEGQNVTLSCEQNLNHDAMYWYRQDPGQGLRLIYYSQIVNDFQKGDIAEGYSVSREKKESFPLTVTSAQKNPTAFYLCASSMRRPGRGGLNSGNQPQHFGDGTRLSIL.

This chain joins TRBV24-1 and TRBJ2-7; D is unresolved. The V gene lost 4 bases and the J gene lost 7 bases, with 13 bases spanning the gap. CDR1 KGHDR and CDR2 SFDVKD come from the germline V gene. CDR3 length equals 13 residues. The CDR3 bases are TGTGCCACCAGTGAAACGGACGCTAGGGAGCAGTACTTC. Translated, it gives CATSETDAREQYF.

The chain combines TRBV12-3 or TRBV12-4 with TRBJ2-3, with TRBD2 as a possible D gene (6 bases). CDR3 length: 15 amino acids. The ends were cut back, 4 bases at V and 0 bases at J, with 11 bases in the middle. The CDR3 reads CASSSRERSTDTQYF. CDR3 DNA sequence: TGTGCCAGCAGTTCCCGGGAGAGAAGCACAGATACGCAGTATTTT.

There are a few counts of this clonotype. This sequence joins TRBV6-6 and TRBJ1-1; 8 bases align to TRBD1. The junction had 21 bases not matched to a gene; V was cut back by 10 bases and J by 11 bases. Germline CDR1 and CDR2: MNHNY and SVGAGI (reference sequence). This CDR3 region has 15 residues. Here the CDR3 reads CATINGGDRRSRAFF. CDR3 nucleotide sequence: TGTGCCACCATTAACGGTGGGGACAGGCGTTCACGGGCTTTCTTT.

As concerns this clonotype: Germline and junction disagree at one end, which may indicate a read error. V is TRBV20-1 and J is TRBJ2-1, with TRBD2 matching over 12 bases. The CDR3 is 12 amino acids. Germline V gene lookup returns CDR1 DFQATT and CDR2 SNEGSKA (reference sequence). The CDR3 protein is CSAKTSGRGPLF. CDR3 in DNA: TGCAGTGCAAAGACTAGCGGGAGAGGGCCGCTCTTC.

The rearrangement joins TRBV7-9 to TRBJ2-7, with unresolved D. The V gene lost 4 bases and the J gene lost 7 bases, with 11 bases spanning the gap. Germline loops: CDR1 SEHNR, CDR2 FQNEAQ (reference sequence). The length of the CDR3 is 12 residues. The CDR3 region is CASSSDLLEQYF. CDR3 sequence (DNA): TGTGCCAGCAGCTCGGACCTTCTGGAGCAGTACTTC. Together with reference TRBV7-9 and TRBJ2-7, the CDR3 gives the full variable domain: DTGVSQNPRHKITKRGQNVTFRCDPISEHNRLYWYRQTLGQGPEFLTYFQNEAQLEKSRLLSDRFSAERPKGSFSTLEIQRTEQGDSAMYLCASSSDLLEQYFGPGTRLTVT.

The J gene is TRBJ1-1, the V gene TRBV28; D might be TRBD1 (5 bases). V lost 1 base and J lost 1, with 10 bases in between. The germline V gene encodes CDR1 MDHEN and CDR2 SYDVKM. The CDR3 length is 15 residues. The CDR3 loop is CASSLFGGENTEAFF. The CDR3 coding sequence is TGTGCCAGCAGTTTATTCGGGGGAGAGAACACTGAAGCTTTCTTT. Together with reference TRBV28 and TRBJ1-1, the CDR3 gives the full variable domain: DVKVTQSSRYLVKRTGEKVFLECVQDMDHENMFWYRQDPGLGLRLIYFSYDVKMKEKGDIPEGYSVSREKKERFSLILESASTNQTSMYLCASSLFGGENTEAFFGQGTRLTVV.

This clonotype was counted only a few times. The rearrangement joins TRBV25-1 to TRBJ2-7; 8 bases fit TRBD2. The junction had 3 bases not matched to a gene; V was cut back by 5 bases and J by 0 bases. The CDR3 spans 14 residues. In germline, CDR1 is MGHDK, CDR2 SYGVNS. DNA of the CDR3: TGTGCCAGCAGTACTAGCGGAGCCTCCTACGAGCAGTACTTC. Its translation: CASSTSGASYEQYF.

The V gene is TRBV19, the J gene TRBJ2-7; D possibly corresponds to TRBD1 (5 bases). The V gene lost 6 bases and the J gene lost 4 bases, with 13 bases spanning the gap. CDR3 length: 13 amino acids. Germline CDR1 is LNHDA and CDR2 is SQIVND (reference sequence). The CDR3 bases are TGTGCCAGTAGCCCATTTGACAGATACGAGCAGTACTTC. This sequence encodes CASSPFDRYEQYF.

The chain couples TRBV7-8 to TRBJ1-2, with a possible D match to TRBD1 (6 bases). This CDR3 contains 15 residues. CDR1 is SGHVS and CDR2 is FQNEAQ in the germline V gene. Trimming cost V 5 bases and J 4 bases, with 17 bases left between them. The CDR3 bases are TGTGCCAGCAGCCGAGGAGGTGACAGGAGCTATGGCTACACCTTC. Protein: CASSRGGDRSYGYTF.

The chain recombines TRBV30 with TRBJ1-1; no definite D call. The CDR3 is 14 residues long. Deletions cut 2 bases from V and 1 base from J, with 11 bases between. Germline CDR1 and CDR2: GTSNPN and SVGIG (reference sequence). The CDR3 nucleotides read TGTGCCTGGAGTCTTACAGTCTCGAACACTGAAGCTTTCTTT. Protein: CAWSLTVSNTEAFF. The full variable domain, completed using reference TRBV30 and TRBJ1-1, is SQTIHQWPATLVQPVGSPLSLECTVEGTSNPNLYWYRQAAGRGLQLLFYSVGIGQISSEVPQNLSASRPQDRQFILSSKKLLLSDSGFYLCAWSLTVSNTEAFFGQGTRLTVV.

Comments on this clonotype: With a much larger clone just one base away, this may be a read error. This CDR3 is CSSSSPYGGRVSYNEQFF. In DNA, the CDR3 is TGTTCCAGCAGCTCCCCTTATGGCGGGAGGGTCTCCTACAATGAGCAGTTCTTC. J is TRBJ2-1 and V is TRBV7-2, with 9 bases fitting TRBD2. The CDR3 length is 18 residues. Germline assignment: CDR1 SGHTA and CDR2 FQGNSA.

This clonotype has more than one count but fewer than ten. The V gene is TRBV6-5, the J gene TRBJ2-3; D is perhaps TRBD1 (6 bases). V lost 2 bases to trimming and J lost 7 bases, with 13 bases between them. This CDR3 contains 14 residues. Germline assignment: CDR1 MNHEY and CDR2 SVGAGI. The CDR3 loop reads CASSYGVGANTQYF. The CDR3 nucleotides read TGTGCCAGCAGTTACGGTGTGGGGGCAAATACGCAGTATTTT.

This CDR3 reads CAISFPTAGNDETQYF. CDR3 nucleotide sequence: TGTGCCATCAGTTTTCCGACAGCGGGAAACGATGAGACCCAGTACTTC. The chain couples TRBV10-3 to TRBJ2-5, with TRBD2 identical over 7 bases. CDR1 and CDR2 from the germline V gene are ENHRY and SYGVKD. The CDR3 is 16 residues long. V lost 5 bases to trimming and J lost 5 bases; unmatched junction nucleotides: 14.

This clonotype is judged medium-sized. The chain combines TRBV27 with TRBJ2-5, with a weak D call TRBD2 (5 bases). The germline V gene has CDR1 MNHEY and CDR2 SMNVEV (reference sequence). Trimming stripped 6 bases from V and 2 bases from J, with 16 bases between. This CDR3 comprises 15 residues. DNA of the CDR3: TGTGCCAGCAGAACGGGGTTTGTCTCGCAAGAGACCCAGTACTTC. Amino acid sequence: CASRTGFVSQETQYF.

CDR3 sequence: CASSHYDPFSGNTIYF. CDR3 sequence (DNA): TGTGCCAGCAGCCATTACGACCCCTTCTCTGGAAACACCATATATTTT. This chain links TRBV5-4 with TRBJ1-3; no clear D gene. The CDR3 is made up of 16 amino acids. V lost 4 bases and J 0 bases, leaving 14 bases between the germline ends. CDR1 is SGHNT and CDR2 is YYREEE in the germline V gene (reference sequence).